The entry that follows covers one TCR beta chain sequence. The CDR3 totals 15 residues. Trimming cost V 6 bases and J 5 bases; bases outside gene matches: 10. Looked up from germline, CDR1 is MNHEY and CDR2 is SMNVEV (reference sequence). The data belong to a study of blood T cell repertoires in COVID-19. Overall study context: The analysed material was cDNA or gDNA that came from T cells, B-cell-depleted T cells, or PBMCs.

Produced via immunoSEQ multiplex PCR; TCRdb's table is partial and in-frame only. The sample shows 100,000 to 120,000 clones, about 85% of them seen only once. The receptor comes from a man aged 50 to 60 with acute or convalescent COVID-19. The sequenced sample consisted of peripheral blood. V usage is TRBV27 and J usage is TRBJ2-1; 7 bases match TRBD2. The CDR3 sequence is CASSYLSGQHNEQFF. Here the CDR3 DNA reads TGTGCCAGCAGCTATCTTAGCGGGCAGCACAATGAGCAGTTCTTC.